These T cell receptor beta chains were read from a single sample in a study of blood T cell repertoires in COVID-19. TCRdb's copy holds only in-frame clones and misses some; the assay was immunoSEQ multiplex PCR. The sample contains about 48,000 clones, around 86% of which appear only once. Sequencing was performed on peripheral blood. Receptor source: a human donor in a cohort sampled during active COVID-19. Each CDR3 is given with its conserved first and last residue. Fields, in order: clone size, CDR3 length, J gene, D gene, V gene, CDR3 DNA, CDR3 protein. D genes are given only for firm matches. Clone size is stated in some rows and not others, as once, few, many or a class when expanded.

abundance: .; len: 13; j_gene: TRBJ1-1; d_gene: .; v_gene: TRBV28; CDR3nt: TGTGCCACCTACGGGGGGTTGAACACTGAAGCTTTCTTT; CDR3aa: CATYGGLNTEAFF
abundance: .; len: 14; j_gene: TRBJ1-1; d_gene: TRBD1; v_gene: TRBV5-1; CDR3nt: TGCGCCAGCAGCCCGGGGGACAGCGGCGCTGAAGCTTTCTTT; CDR3aa: CASSPGDSGAEAFF
abundance: .; len: 13; j_gene: TRBJ1-1; d_gene: .; v_gene: TRBV5-5; CDR3nt: TGTGCCAGCAGCCCTTGGTGGACAGATGAAGCTTTCTTT; CDR3aa: CASSPWWTDEAFF
abundance: .; len: 15; j_gene: TRBJ2-2; d_gene: .; v_gene: TRBV7-8; CDR3nt: TGTGCCAGCACCCCCAGGACATCTAACACCGGGGAGCTGTTTTTT; CDR3aa: CASTPRTSNTGELFF
abundance: .; len: 16; j_gene: TRBJ2-1; d_gene: TRBD2; v_gene: TRBV29-1; CDR3nt: TGCAGCGTTGACCGTCCTGGTGCGGGAGTGTACAATGAGCAGTTCTTC; CDR3aa: CSVDRPGAGVYNEQFF
abundance: .; len: 16; j_gene: TRBJ2-7; d_gene: TRBD2; v_gene: TRBV5-5; CDR3nt: TGTGCCAGCAGGTACGATGTGGGAGCGGGAGACTACGAGCAGTACTTC; CDR3aa: CASRYDVGAGDYEQYF
abundance: .; len: 16; j_gene: TRBJ2-7; d_gene: TRBD2; v_gene: TRBV29-1; CDR3nt: TGCAGCGGCGAACTCCCCGGGACTAGCGGTTCCTACGAGCAGTACTTC; CDR3aa: CSGELPGTSGSYEQYF
abundance: .; len: 15; j_gene: TRBJ2-7; d_gene: TRBD2; v_gene: TRBV5-4; CDR3nt: TGTGCCAGCAGCTTGGGGCCAGCGGGAACCTACGAGCAGTACTTC; CDR3aa: CASSLGPAGTYEQYF
abundance: .; len: 14; j_gene: TRBJ1-1; d_gene: TRBD1; v_gene: TRBV5-1; CDR3nt: TGCGCCAGCAGATTACAGGGGGAAGAGACTGAAGCTTTCTTT; CDR3aa: CASRLQGEETEAFF
abundance: .; len: 14; j_gene: TRBJ1-2; d_gene: TRBD1; v_gene: TRBV7-9; CDR3nt: TGTGCCAGCACTAGTGGGACAGGGTACTATGGCTACACCTTC; CDR3aa: CASTSGTGYYGYTF
abundance: .; len: 17; j_gene: TRBJ2-7; d_gene: TRBD2; v_gene: TRBV6-2/TRBV6-3; CDR3nt: TGTGCCAGCAGTTACGTAGGACTAGCGGGGCTCTCCTACGAGCAGTACTTC; CDR3aa: CASSYVGLAGLSYEQYF
abundance: .; len: 19; j_gene: TRBJ2-6; d_gene: TRBD2; v_gene: TRBV5-1; CDR3nt: TGCGCCAGCAGCTCTCTGGGGCAAGCGGGAGTGTCTGGGGCCAACGTCCTGACTTTC; CDR3aa: CASSSLGQAGVSGANVLTF
abundance: .; len: 15; j_gene: TRBJ2-1; d_gene: TRBD2; v_gene: TRBV9; CDR3nt: TGTGCCAGCAGCGTAGGAAGCGGGAGCCCCAATGAGCAGTTCTTC; CDR3aa: CASSVGSGSPNEQFF
abundance: .; len: 13; j_gene: TRBJ2-7; d_gene: TRBD2; v_gene: TRBV27; CDR3nt: TGTGCCAGCAGTCCGGGGGGGGTACGAGAGCAGTACTTC; CDR3aa: CASSPGGVREQYF
abundance: .; len: 13; j_gene: TRBJ1-2; d_gene: .; v_gene: TRBV21-1; CDR3nt: TGTGCCAGCAGCAAATCGGGGGGAGGTGGCTACACCTTC; CDR3aa: CASSKSGGGGYTF
abundance: .; len: 15; j_gene: TRBJ2-1; d_gene: TRBD1; v_gene: TRBV27; CDR3nt: TGTGCCAGCAGTTTCGAACAGGGGGGACACAATGAGCAGTTCTTC; CDR3aa: CASSFEQGGHNEQFF
abundance: .; len: 14; j_gene: TRBJ1-1; d_gene: TRBD1; v_gene: TRBV19; CDR3nt: TGTGCCAGTAGCACAGACAGGGCGAACACTGAAGCTTTCTTT; CDR3aa: CASSTDRANTEAFF
abundance: .; len: 14; j_gene: TRBJ2-5; d_gene: .; v_gene: TRBV27; CDR3nt: TGTGCCAGCAGTTTATCACGGGGGAAAGAGACCCAGTACTTC; CDR3aa: CASSLSRGKETQYF
abundance: .; len: 15; j_gene: TRBJ2-7; d_gene: .; v_gene: TRBV7-9; CDR3nt: TGTGCCAGCAGCTCGCCGGAGGGGCAGGGCGCCGAGCAGTACTTC; CDR3aa: CASSSPEGQGAEQYF
abundance: .; len: 13; j_gene: TRBJ1-4; d_gene: TRBD1; v_gene: TRBV19; CDR3nt: TGTGCCAGCGGACAGGCAACTAATGAAAAACTGTTTTTT; CDR3aa: CASGQATNEKLFF
abundance: .; len: 16; j_gene: TRBJ2-7; d_gene: .; v_gene: TRBV2; CDR3nt: TGTGCCAGCAGCGGAGGGTGGGGGACTCCTAACCGCGAGCAGTACTTC; CDR3aa: CASSGGWGTPNREQYF
abundance: .; len: 13; j_gene: TRBJ1-6; d_gene: .; v_gene: TRBV20-1; CDR3nt: TGCAGTGCTAGTGGGGGAGGGAGTTCACCCCTCCACTTT; CDR3aa: CSASGGGSSPLHF
abundance: .; len: 16; j_gene: TRBJ2-7; d_gene: .; v_gene: TRBV15; CDR3nt: TGTGCCACCAGCACTACGATACAGGGACCCTCCTACGAGCAGTACTTC; CDR3aa: CATSTTIQGPSYEQYF
abundance: .; len: 17; j_gene: TRBJ2-7; d_gene: TRBD2; v_gene: TRBV6-1; CDR3nt: TGTGCCAGCAGTGAACGGACTAGCGGGTTTCCCTCCTACGAGCAGTACTTC; CDR3aa: CASSERTSGFPSYEQYF
abundance: .; len: 16; j_gene: TRBJ2-1; d_gene: .; v_gene: TRBV15; CDR3nt: TGTGCCACCAGCAGTCGCGGCTGGGGGCGTACAGATGAGCAGTTCTTC; CDR3aa: CATSSRGWGRTDEQFF
abundance: few; len: 14; j_gene: TRBJ2-3; d_gene: .; v_gene: TRBV28; CDR3nt: TGTGCCAGCAGGGCTCCCCGATTCACAGATACGCAGTATTTT; CDR3aa: CASRAPRFTDTQYF
abundance: .; len: 13; j_gene: TRBJ1-1; d_gene: TRBD1; v_gene: TRBV6-5; CDR3nt: TGTGCCAGCAGCGGGACAGGGGGTAATGAAGCTTTCTTT; CDR3aa: CASSGTGGNEAFF
abundance: .; len: 17; j_gene: TRBJ2-1; d_gene: TRBD1; v_gene: TRBV7-6; CDR3nt: TGTGCCAGCAGCCGTCCGAGACAGGGGGGCCCCTACAATGAGCAGTTCTTC; CDR3aa: CASSRPRQGGPYNEQFF
abundance: .; len: 14; j_gene: TRBJ2-7; d_gene: TRBD1; v_gene: TRBV27; CDR3nt: TGTGCCAGCAGGCCCGGGACAGGGGTTTACGAGCAGTACTTC; CDR3aa: CASRPGTGVYEQYF
abundance: .; len: 12; j_gene: TRBJ2-7; d_gene: .; v_gene: TRBV29-1; CDR3nt: TGCAGCGTTGGGTCCCCGGGCTACGAGCAGTACTTC; CDR3aa: CSVGSPGYEQYF
abundance: once; len: 15; j_gene: TRBJ2-7; d_gene: .; v_gene: TRBV10-2; CDR3nt: TGCGCCAGCATGGGAGGAATCATTTGGTCCTACGAGCAGTACTTC; CDR3aa: CASMGGIIWSYEQYF
abundance: .; len: 21; j_gene: TRBJ2-5; d_gene: TRBD2; v_gene: TRBV4-1; CDR3nt: TGCGCCAGCAGCCAAGATGCGGCTAGCGGGAGGATTTCAGCCTACCGGGAGACCCAGTACTTC; CDR3aa: CASSQDAASGRISAYRETQYF
abundance: .; len: 18; j_gene: TRBJ2-1; d_gene: TRBD1; v_gene: TRBV15; CDR3nt: TGTGCCACCAGCAGAGATGGTAACACCGGGACAGGGTCCAATGAGCAGTTCTTC; CDR3aa: CATSRDGNTGTGSNEQFF
abundance: few; len: 13; j_gene: TRBJ2-7; d_gene: TRBD1; v_gene: TRBV27; CDR3nt: TGTGCCAGCAGTCTTGGGACAGCTTACGAGCAGTACTTC; CDR3aa: CASSLGTAYEQYF
abundance: .; len: 16; j_gene: TRBJ1-2; d_gene: TRBD1; v_gene: TRBV4-2; CDR3nt: TGTGCCAGCAGCCAAGCCCCTTTGACAGGGAGGTCCGACTACACCTTC; CDR3aa: CASSQAPLTGRSDYTF
abundance: .; len: 14; j_gene: TRBJ1-4; d_gene: .; v_gene: TRBV6-1; CDR3nt: TGTGCCAGCAGTGAAAGGGGGAGAAGTGAAAAACTGTTTTTT; CDR3aa: CASSERGRSEKLFF
abundance: once; len: 11; j_gene: TRBJ2-7; d_gene: .; v_gene: TRBV28; CDR3nt: TGTGCCAGCAGTACCCCGGGTGAGCAGTACTTC; CDR3aa: CASSTPGEQYF
abundance: .; len: 15; j_gene: TRBJ2-7; d_gene: TRBD1; v_gene: TRBV5-1; CDR3nt: TGCGCCAGCAGCTTGGGTGGACAGGGAACATACGAGCAGTACTTC; CDR3aa: CASSLGGQGTYEQYF
abundance: .; len: 16; j_gene: TRBJ2-2; d_gene: TRBD2; v_gene: TRBV7-2; CDR3nt: TGTGCCAGCAGATATAGCGGGGGACCGGGGGACGGGGAGCTGTTTTTT; CDR3aa: CASRYSGGPGDGELFF
abundance: once; len: 14; j_gene: TRBJ2-1; d_gene: TRBD1; v_gene: TRBV27; CDR3nt: TGTGCCAGCAGTCCAGGGGGCCCCTACAATGAGCAGTTCTTC; CDR3aa: CASSPGGPYNEQFF
abundance: few; len: 14; j_gene: TRBJ2-7; d_gene: .; v_gene: TRBV12-1; CDR3nt: TGTGCCAGCAGCACACCAACCAGGTCCTACGAGCAGTACTTC; CDR3aa: CASSTPTRSYEQYF
abundance: .; len: 15; j_gene: TRBJ2-3; d_gene: .; v_gene: TRBV5-4; CDR3nt: TGTGCCAGCAGCTTATCCGGAGCCGGCCGAGATACGCAGTATTTT; CDR3aa: CASSLSGAGRDTQYF
abundance: .; len: 14; j_gene: TRBJ2-3; d_gene: .; v_gene: TRBV6-5; CDR3nt: TGTGCCTCCTTTAGGCAGGGTCGCACAGATACGCAGTATTTT; CDR3aa: CASFRQGRTDTQYF
abundance: .; len: 15; j_gene: TRBJ2-7; d_gene: TRBD1; v_gene: TRBV5-1; CDR3nt: TGCGCCAGCAGCGTGGGACAGGGGGCCTCCTACGAGCAGTACTTC; CDR3aa: CASSVGQGASYEQYF
abundance: .; len: 10; j_gene: TRBJ1-4; d_gene: .; v_gene: TRBV14; CDR3nt: TGTGCCAGCAGCCCAGAAAAACTGTTTTTT; CDR3aa: CASSPEKLFF
abundance: once; len: 16; j_gene: TRBJ1-1; d_gene: .; v_gene: TRBV30; CDR3nt: TGTGCCTGGAGTGCACACCTGGAGGGGACCAACACTGAAGCTTTCTTT; CDR3aa: CAWSAHLEGTNTEAFF
abundance: .; len: 13; j_gene: TRBJ2-7; d_gene: TRBD1; v_gene: TRBV9; CDR3nt: TGTGCCAGCAGCCTAGGACAGGGGGGAGAGCAGTACTTC; CDR3aa: CASSLGQGGEQYF